Presented here are 25 T cell receptor beta chains from one specimen sequenced in a study of cytomegalovirus exposure and HLA in healthy donors. The PCR used 60 Vbeta and 13 Jbeta primers. Clones were read by immunoSEQ multiplex PCR, and TCRdb kept only the in-frame ones, dropping some. The data hold around 200,000 clones, with 86% observed a single time. The material sequenced was PBMCs. These receptors all come from a woman aged 25 to 39 in good health and CMV-seronegative.

J is TRBJ2-2 and V is TRBV10-2, with 9 bases that match TRBD1. Unmatched junction bases numbered 12, after V lost 3 bases and J lost 4 bases. The CDR3 has 18 residues. Germline V gives CDR1 WSHSY, CDR2 SAAADI. CDR3 DNA: TGCGCCAGCAGTGATCATCCTGGGGGGACAGGGCTCACCGGGGAGCTGTTTTTT. It yields the protein CASSDHPGGTGLTGELFF.

The chain uses TRBV28 and TRBJ2-7; the match to TRBD1 covers 9 bases. This CDR3 is 15 amino acids long. The germline gives CDR1 MDHEN, CDR2 SYDVKM. Unmatched junction bases numbered 6, after V lost 5 bases and J lost 1 base. CDR3 sequence reads: CASSETGGRSYEQYF. The CDR3 region has the DNA TGTGCCAGCAGTGAAACAGGGGGCCGGTCCTACGAGCAGTACTTC.

Comments on this clone: The junction departs from the called germline gene at one end, perhaps through a read error. This rearrangement joins TRBV7-9 to TRBJ2-7; 16 nucleotides line up with TRBD2. The germline gives CDR1 SEHNR, CDR2 FQNEAQ (reference sequence). The CDR3 sequence is 16 residues long. For the CDR3, the DNA is TGTTCCAGCAGCCCGGGGACTAGCGGGAGGGCCTACGAGCAGTACTTC. This encodes CSSSPGTSGRAYEQYF.

The chain joins TRBV6-1 to TRBJ1-2, with 11 bases fitting TRBD1. Germline-derived CDR1 and CDR2 are MNHNS and SASEGT. The J segment lost 3 bases and the V segment lost 5 bases, leaving 5 bases of the junction unmatched. This CDR3 comprises 15 residues. This chain's CDR3 is CASSTRDRGDYGYTF. The CDR3 DNA sequence: TGTGCCAGCAGTACCCGGGACAGGGGGGACTATGGCTACACCTTC.

J is TRBJ2-7 and V is TRBV7-2; tentatively, D is TRBD1 (5 bases). The CDR3 runs 15 residues. Trimming stripped 5 bases from V and 4 bases from J, with 18 bases between. Per germline, CDR1 SGHTA and CDR2 FQGNSA. Written as DNA, the CDR3 is TGTGCCAGCAGCCCGGAGACAGCAACTATTTACGAGCAGTACTTC. Its translation: CASSPETATIYEQYF.

This clone was seen just once. The chain recombines TRBV5-1 with TRBJ2-7; TRBD2 agrees at 11 bases. Germline CDR1 SGHRS, CDR2 YFSETQ. The CDR3 consists of 14 residues. V lost 4 bases, J lost 9 bases, and 9 bases stayed unmatched. The CDR3 region is CASSLQLAGEWQYF. CDR3 sequence (DNA): TGCGCCAGCAGCCTGCAACTAGCGGGAGAGTGGCAGTACTTC.

The J gene is TRBJ2-7, the V gene TRBV29-1, with a weak D call TRBD1 (6 bases). V was cut by 4 bases and J by 1 base, with 8 bases left in between. Germline V gene data show CDR1 as SQVTM and CDR2 as ANQGSEA. The CDR3 has 12 amino acids. CDR3 DNA sequence: TGCAGCGTTGGAGGGGGTTCCTACGAGCAGTACTTC. This sequence encodes CSVGGGSYEQYF.

The chain combines TRBV7-9 with TRBJ1-2; the match to TRBD1 covers 7 bases. The V and J ends lost 5 bases and 3 bases, in that order; junction bases with no gene match: 9. The CDR3 is made up of 15 amino acids. CDR1 is SEHNR and CDR2 is FQNEAQ in the germline V gene (reference sequence). In DNA form, the CDR3 reads TGTGCCAGCAGCCCATACAGGGGATTCGACTATGGCTACACCTTC. Amino acid sequence: CASSPYRGFDYGYTF. The whole variable domain, remainder taken from reference TRBV7-9 and TRBJ1-2, is DTGVSQNPRHKITKRGQNVTFRCDPISEHNRLYWYRQTLGQGPEFLTYFQNEAQLEKSRLLSDRFSAERPKGSFSTLEIQRTEQGDSAMYLCASSPYRGFDYGYTFGSGTRLTVV.

V gene TRBV30 combines with J gene TRBJ2-7; D not resolved. Trimming took 0 bases from V and 6 from J, leaving 12 bases between them. Per the germline V gene, CDR1 is GTSNPN and CDR2 is SVGIG (reference sequence). This CDR3 region has 13 residues. This CDR3 reads CAWSVLRFREQYF. The CDR3 DNA sequence: TGTGCCTGGAGTGTACTGAGGTTCCGCGAGCAGTACTTC.

The rearrangement joins TRBV20-1 to TRBJ1-1, with TRBD1 as a possible D gene (6 bases). The CDR3 spans 11 residues. The ends were cut back, 3 bases at V and 11 bases at J, with 13 bases in the middle. Germline CDR1 is DFQATT and CDR2 is SNEGSKA (reference sequence). The CDR3 sequence is CSASWGGGAFF. In nucleotides, the CDR3 is TGCAGTGCTAGTTGGGGGGGCGGGGCTTTCTTT.

This chain joins TRBV5-1 and TRBJ2-7; possible D gene TRBD2, 5 bases. V lost 4 bases and J 6 bases, leaving 20 bases between the germline ends. The germline V gene has CDR1 SGHRS and CDR2 YFSETQ. The CDR3 is 15 amino acids. The CDR3 spells CASSPPALAVGEQYF. CDR3 DNA sequence: TGCGCCAGCAGCCCTCCGGCGCTAGCAGTGGGCGAGCAGTACTTC.

Points on this clone: The same CDR3 arises from other DNA sequences in this sample as well. J is TRBJ2-1 and V is TRBV5-4; 14 bases are shared with TRBD2. Germline V CDR1 and CDR2: SGHNT, YYREEE (reference sequence). The CDR3 extends over 15 amino acids. V lost 3 bases to trimming and J lost 7 bases; unmatched junction nucleotides: 3. The DNA of the CDR3 is TGTGCCAGCAGCTCCGGGACTAGCGGGAGAAATGAGCAGTTCTTC. Translating it yields CASSSGTSGRNEQFF.

The chain joins TRBV9 to TRBJ1-1, with 8 bases lining up with TRBD1. The ends lost 3 bases at V and 1 base at J; junction bases unmatched: 2. CDR3 length: 14 residues. Germline V gene data show CDR1 as SGDLS and CDR2 as YYNGEE. DNA of the CDR3: TGTGCCAGCAGCGAGCAGGGGGCGAACACTGAAGCTTTCTTT. Translated: CASSEQGANTEAFF.

The J gene is TRBJ2-1, the V gene TRBV5-1; a possible D gene is TRBD2 (6 bases). Germline lookup yields CDR1 SGHRS and CDR2 YFSETQ. Between the trimmed V and J ends, which lost 4 bases and 3 bases, there was a span of 17 bases. This CDR3 contains 16 residues. This chain's CDR3 is CASSHHRDLYYNEQFF. Here the CDR3 DNA reads TGCGCCAGCAGCCACCACCGGGACTTATACTACAATGAGCAGTTCTTC.

The V and J genes are TRBV5-1 and TRBJ2-4, with a tentative D call TRBD1 (5 bases). Germline V gene sequence: CDR1 SGHRS, CDR2 YFSETQ. CDR3 length: 14 amino acids. V was shortened by 0 bases and J by 8 bases, with 12 bases between the two germline ends. The CDR3: CASSLDQGRDIQYF. The CDR3 coding sequence is TGCGCCAGCAGCTTGGACCAGGGAAGAGACATTCAGTACTTC.

This sequence joins TRBV9 and TRBJ2-7; TRBD1 is a possible D gene (5 bases). The V end lost 0 bases, the J end lost 2 bases, and 9 bases lay between the germline ends. Germline CDR1 SGDLS, CDR2 YYNGEE. The CDR3 contains 14 residues. The CDR3 region has the DNA TGTGCCAGCAGCGTAGGGATGGGGCCCTACGAGCAGTACTTC. Amino acid sequence: CASSVGMGPYEQYF.

The chain is built from TRBV29-1 and TRBJ2-3, with D unclear. The ends were cut back, 5 bases at V and 4 bases at J, with 4 bases in the middle. Per germline, CDR1 SQVTM and CDR2 ANQGSEA. The CDR3 is 10 amino acids. The CDR3 DNA follows: TGCAGCGTTTATGCAGATACGCAGTATTTT. It encodes CSVYADTQYF.

This clone showed up just a few times. The J gene is TRBJ2-1, the V gene TRBV5-1; 8 positions agree with TRBD2. The length of the CDR3 is 14 residues. Germline V gene lookup returns CDR1 SGHRS and CDR2 YFSETQ. V shed 1 base, J shed 9 bases, and the junction held 6 bases outside the gene matches. The CDR3 protein is CASSLLSGRTEQFF. Here the CDR3 DNA reads TGCGCCAGCAGCTTGCTCAGCGGGAGAACTGAGCAGTTCTTC.

The CDR3, as DNA: TGTGCCAGCAGTTTCTCCGGGACAGATGTAAGGCCCCAGCATTTT. Its protein is CASSFSGTDVRPQHF. J is TRBJ1-5 and V is TRBV28, with 7 bases that match TRBD1. The germline V gene encodes CDR1 MDHEN and CDR2 SYDVKM. CDR3 length equals 15 residues. Trimming at V came to 3 bases and at J to 9 bases, leaving 11 bases not matched to a gene.

The chain recombines TRBV5-1 with TRBJ2-1; TRBD2 matches 9 bases. Germline-derived CDR1 and CDR2 are SGHRS and YFSETQ. J gave up 0 bases and V 4 bases, and 2 bases lay outside the gene matches. The CDR3 has 15 residues. In DNA, the CDR3 is TGCGCCAGCAGCGGTAGCGGGAGCTCCTACAATGAGCAGTTCTTC. Encoded protein: CASSGSGSSYNEQFF.

This clone was seen a few times. The V and J genes are TRBV5-4 and TRBJ1-4; D perhaps matches TRBD1 (5 bases). Germline values: CDR1 SGHNT, CDR2 YYREEE (reference sequence). The CDR3 consists of 15 residues. V shed 0 bases and J shed 7 bases, with 13 bases lying between them. The CDR3 bases are TGTGCCAGCAGCTTGGGAGGGGCGGGGGGTGAAAAACTGTTTTTT. Translating gives CASSLGGAGGEKLFF.

The chain recombines TRBV27 with TRBJ2-1, with 11 nucleotides matching TRBD2. V was pared by 4 bases and J by 7 bases, with 3 bases of the junction left unmatched. The CDR3 extends over 14 amino acids. CDR1 and CDR2 from the germline V gene are MNHEY and SMNVEV (reference sequence). The CDR3 loop is CASSWVAGGNEQFF. CDR3 DNA sequence: TGTGCCAGCAGTTGGGTAGCGGGAGGGAATGAGCAGTTCTTC.

The chain joins TRBV5-1 to TRBJ2-3; 12 nucleotides agree with TRBD2. The CDR3 consists of 16 residues. Germline-derived CDR1 and CDR2 are SGHRS and YFSETQ. J gave up 4 bases and V 5 bases, and 8 bases lay outside the gene matches. The CDR3 protein is CASRRPSGGAADTQYF. CDR3 in DNA: TGCGCCAGCAGGCGGCCTAGCGGGGGGGCGGCAGATACGCAGTATTTT. Full variable domain (missing parts from reference TRBV5-1 and TRBJ2-3): KAGVTQTPRYLIKTRGQQVTLSCSPISGHRSVSWYQQTPGQGLQFLFEYFSETQRNKGNFPGRFSGRQFSNSRSEMNVSTLELGDSALYLCASRRPSGGAADTQYFGPGTRLTVL.

This CDR3 is CSALTGTYEQYF. The CDR3, as DNA: TGCAGCGCTCTGACGGGAACCTACGAGCAGTACTTC. J is TRBJ2-7 and V is TRBV29-1, with D possibly TRBD2 on 5 matching bases. This CDR3 is built from 12 residues. Germline V gene data show CDR1 as SQVTM and CDR2 as ANQGSEA. V was shortened by 7 bases and J by 2 bases, with 12 bases between the two germline ends.

V gene TRBV2 combines with J gene TRBJ2-7, with 10 nucleotides matching TRBD2. The length of the CDR3 is 17 residues. Germline V gene sequence: CDR1 SNHLY, CDR2 FYNNEI. Trimming cost V 5 bases and J 6 bases; bases outside gene matches: 16. The CDR3 nucleotides are TGTGCCAGCAGTAAGGCGACCTTCCAAGCGGGGGGGGGCGAGCAGTACTTC. Translated, it gives CASSKATFQAGGGEQYF.